The clone carrying this T cell receptor beta chain appeared a few times. Its antigen is undetermined. Losses at the gene ends were 6 bases for V and 6 bases for J; bases not matched to a gene: 8. Germline V gene sequence: CDR1 KGHSH, CDR2 LQKENI. The CDR3 spans 13 residues. The data were taken from a study of cytomegalovirus exposure and HLA in healthy donors. Broader study findings: Cytomegalovirus status was reportedly diagnosed by the classifier with high sensitivity and specificity. In a later analysis, V- and J-gene trimming of beta chains associated with a DCLRE1C missense variant, replicated independently.

Researchers ran the PCR with 60 Vbeta and 13 Jbeta primers. Using immunoSEQ multiplex PCR, the repertoire was profiled, and TCRdb retains in-frame clones only, with some absent. The sample contains about 250,000 clones, about 66% of which appear only once. The V call is TRBV18, the J call TRBJ2-7, with TRBD1 matching 7 bases. The specimen was PBMCs. The receptor's source is a female donor in good health and CMV-seronegative. CDR3 sequence: CASSSTGLGEQYF. CDR3 nucleotides: TGTGCCAGCTCGTCGACAGGGTTGGGCGAGCAGTACTTC.